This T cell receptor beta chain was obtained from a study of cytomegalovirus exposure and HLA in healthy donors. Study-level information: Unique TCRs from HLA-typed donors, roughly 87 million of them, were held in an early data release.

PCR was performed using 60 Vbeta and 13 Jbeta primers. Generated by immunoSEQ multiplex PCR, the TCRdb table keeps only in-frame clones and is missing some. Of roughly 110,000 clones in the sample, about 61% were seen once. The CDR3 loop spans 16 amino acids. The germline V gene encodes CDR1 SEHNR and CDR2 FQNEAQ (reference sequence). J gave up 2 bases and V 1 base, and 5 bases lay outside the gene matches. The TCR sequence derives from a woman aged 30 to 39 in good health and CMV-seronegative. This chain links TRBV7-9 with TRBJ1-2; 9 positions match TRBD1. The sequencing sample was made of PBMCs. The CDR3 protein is CASSLGWDRENYGYTF. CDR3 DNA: TGTGCCAGCAGCTTAGGTTGGGACAGGGAAAACTATGGCTACACCTTC.